This T cell receptor beta chain was sequenced during a study of cytomegalovirus exposure and HLA in healthy donors. Regarding the study as a whole: Prior analysis indicated that the majority of TCR beta V segments exhibited productivity approximately 90% or approximately 30% of the time. From TCR beta sequences, most subjects' HLA-A and HLA-B alleles were reportedly predicted accurately.

There are 14 residues in the CDR3. Germline CDR1 is LNHDA and CDR2 is SQIVND (reference sequence). J was trimmed by 5 bases and V by 5 bases; bases with no gene match: 6. Donors in the study were healthy people who gave bone marrow. Concerning this clone: Antigen: not known.

A multiplex PCR was run with 60 Vbeta primers and 13 Jbeta primers. Repertoires were generated with immunoSEQ multiplex PCR, while TCRdb's copy carries only in-frame clones and drops some. Seen here are some 120,000 clones, 70% to 80% observed once, and the top ten hold 1.6%. The sequenced sample was PBMCs. This clonotype was sampled from a woman aged 18-29 years in good health and CMV-seronegative. The chain joins TRBV19 to TRBJ1-1; 9 bases line up with TRBD1. In DNA, the CDR3 is TGTGCCAGTAGTCCCCGGACAGGGGTGACTGAAGCTTTCTTT. Translation: CASSPRTGVTEAFF.